The next 19 T cell receptor beta chains were all read from a single sample in a study of blood T cell repertoires in COVID-19. Some clones are missing from TCRdb's copy, which holds only in-frame ones; the method was immunoSEQ multiplex PCR. Here the sample spans approximately 61,000 clones, about 86% being singletons. Material for sequencing was peripheral blood. Every receptor here comes from a human donor in a cohort sampled during active COVID-19.

The V call is TRBV7-9, the J call TRBJ2-2; possible D gene TRBD1, 6 bases. The length of the CDR3 is 15 residues. Trimming pared 5 bases from V and 5 bases from J, leaving 15 bases between. Germline values: CDR1 SEHNR, CDR2 FQNEAQ (reference sequence). The CDR3 sequence is CASSGDRLRTGELFF. The CDR3 nucleotides read TGTGCCAGCAGCGGCGACAGGTTGAGGACCGGGGAGCTGTTTTTT.

The V and J genes are TRBV28 and TRBJ1-1, with TRBD1 as a possible D gene (5 bases). The CDR3 runs to 15 residues. Germline-derived CDR1 and CDR2 are MDHEN and SYDVKM. Trimming stripped 7 bases from V and 1 base from J, with 16 bases between. CDR3: CASTASRGGNTEAFF. The DNA for the CDR3 is TGTGCCAGCACCGCGAGTAGGGGTGGGAACACTGAAGCTTTCTTT.

The chain is built from TRBV18 and TRBJ1-2, with 8 bases matching TRBD1. The V and J ends lost 6 bases and 4 bases, in that order; junction bases with no gene match: 7. The CDR3 is 14 amino acids. Germline V CDR1 and CDR2: KGHSH, LQKENI. In DNA, the CDR3 is TGTGCCAGCTCCCCCGATGGACAGGGCTATGGCTACACCTTC. It encodes CASSPDGQGYGYTF.

This clone was seen once. CDR3 sequence reads: CASTKEVAGGWEQYF. DNA for the CDR3: TGTGCCAGCACCAAAGAAGTAGCGGGAGGTTGGGAGCAGTACTTC. The chain combines TRBV7-2 with TRBJ2-7, with 10 bases aligning to TRBD2. The J segment lost 7 bases and the V segment lost 7 bases, leaving 13 bases of the junction unmatched. Germline lookup yields CDR1 SGHTA and CDR2 FQGNSA. The CDR3 spans 15 residues. The full variable domain, with the rest looked up from reference TRBV7-2 and TRBJ2-7, is GAGVSQSPSNKVTEKGKDVELRCDPISGHTALYWYRQSLGQGLEFLIYFQGNSAPDKSGLPSDRFSAERTGGSVSTLTIQRTQQEDSAVYLCASTKEVAGGWEQYFGPGTRLTVT.

This sequence joins TRBV18 and TRBJ1-6, with D perhaps TRBD1 (6 bases). Trimming removed 5 bases at V and 0 bases at J, with 14 bases between. Germline CDR1 reads KGHSH; CDR2 reads LQKENI. This CDR3 has 17 residues. The CDR3 is CASSSQGPSSYNSPLHF. In DNA, the CDR3 is TGTGCCAGCTCATCTCAGGGGCCGAGCTCCTATAATTCACCCCTCCACTTT.

This rearrangement joins TRBV6-5 to TRBJ1-6; D not certain. Trimming left V 3 bases short and J 6 bases short, with 6 bases between. The CDR3 runs 13 residues. In germline, CDR1 is MNHEY, CDR2 SVGAGI. CDR3 nucleotides: TGTGCCAGCAGTTATCAGATTAATTCACCCCTCCACTTT. It yields the protein CASSYQINSPLHF.

This clone was detected only a few times. The chain couples TRBV6-5 to TRBJ1-3; 7 bases match TRBD1. CDR3 length: 16 residues. CDR1 is MNHEY and CDR2 is SVGAGI in the germline V gene. V was pared by 6 bases and J by 4 bases, with 12 bases of the junction left unmatched. CDR3 sequence reads: CASSYGPGTDGNTIYF. The CDR3 nucleotides are TGTGCCAGCAGCTACGGCCCTGGGACAGACGGAAACACCATATATTTT.

The J gene is TRBJ1-2, the V gene TRBV30; D is perhaps TRBD1 (5 bases). CDR1 and CDR2 (germline): GTSNPN, SVGIG (reference sequence). With 4 bases removed from V and 1 base from J, the gap between germline ends came to 19 bases. This CDR3 spans 16 amino acids. The CDR3 reads CAWNTKRDFNNYGYTF. CDR3 sequence (DNA): TGTGCCTGGAATACGAAACGGGACTTCAATAACTATGGCTACACCTTC.

The gene calls are TRBV3-1 (or the pseudogene TRBV3-2) and TRBJ2-1; TRBD2 matches 8 bases. With V trimmed by 5 bases and J by 3 bases, 6 bases remained unmatched. CDR1 LGHDT and CDR2 YNNKEL come from the germline V gene (reference sequence). The CDR3 extends over 15 amino acids. CDR3 DNA sequence: TGTGCCAGCAGCATCCGGGGGGGGTTCTACAATGAGCAGTTCTTC. It codes for CASSIRGGFYNEQFF.

The J gene is TRBJ2-1, the V gene TRBV7-3; 11 bases map to TRBD2. The CDR3 is 15 residues long. The ends lost 2 bases at V and 4 bases at J; junction bases unmatched: 1. Germline V CDR1 and CDR2: SGHTA, FQGTGA. CDR3 protein: CASSLGTSGYNEQFF. DNA for the CDR3: TGTGCCAGCAGCTTAGGGACTAGCGGTTACAATGAGCAGTTCTTC.

The chain employs TRBV7-8 and TRBJ1-2; D perhaps matches TRBD1 (5 bases). With 0 bases removed from V and 5 bases from J, the gap between germline ends came to 19 bases. The CDR3 contains 17 residues. The germline gives CDR1 SGHVS, CDR2 FQNEAQ. Here the CDR3 DNA reads TGTGCCAGCAGCTTAGCCCCGTGGGTGAGCAAGGGGTATGGCTACACCTTC. This codes for CASSLAPWVSKGYGYTF.

The chain carries TRBV7-9 and TRBJ1-2; D is unclear. The germline V gene encodes CDR1 SEHNR and CDR2 FQNEAQ (reference sequence). The V end was cut by 1 base, the J end by 6 bases, with 12 bases between. This CDR3 has 14 residues. The CDR3 reads CASSLVSPGDGYTF. The CDR3 coding sequence is TGTGCCAGCAGCTTAGTAAGCCCGGGAGATGGCTACACCTTC.

The chain has TRBV6-1 and TRBJ2-6; D possibly corresponds to TRBD1 (6 bases). Germline lookup yields CDR1 MNHNS and CDR2 SASEGT. Trimming shortened V by 2 bases and J by 1 base, and 15 bases separated the two germline ends. The CDR3 runs to 18 residues. The CDR3 DNA reads as TGTGCCAGCAGTGAAAGATCCAGGGACAATTCTGGGGCCAACGTCCTGACTTTC. It yields the protein CASSERSRDNSGANVLTF.

A remark on this clone: The germline gene is not matched at one end of the junction; a read error may be the cause. The chain couples TRBV2 to TRBJ2-7, with 7 bases identical to TRBD2. The length of the CDR3 is 13 residues. Germline V gives CDR1 SNHLY, CDR2 FYNNEI. The CDR3 bases are TGTGCCACCAGTCTAGCGGACGACTACGAGCAGTACTTC. Its translation: CATSLADDYEQYF.

This clone was counted a single time. The V gene is TRBV6-6, the J gene TRBJ1-6, with TRBD1 matching over 7 bases. There are 16 residues in the CDR3. Germline loops: CDR1 MNHNY, CDR2 SVGAGI (reference sequence). Trimming removed 5 bases from V and 6 bases from J; junction bases left unmatched: 10. The CDR3 spells CASSRTWTGGNSPLHF. Written as DNA, the CDR3 is TGTGCCAGCAGTCGAACCTGGACAGGTGGTAATTCACCCCTCCACTTT.

The chain uses TRBV5-1 and TRBJ2-7; TRBD1 aligns across 8 bases. Looked up from germline, CDR1 is SGHRS and CDR2 is YFSETQ. The CDR3 extends over 15 amino acids. The trim removed 2 bases at V and 2 bases at J, leaving 6 bases unmatched. CDR3 sequence: CASSFLQGVAYEQYF. In DNA form, the CDR3 reads TGCGCCAGCAGCTTTCTACAGGGGGTAGCCTACGAGCAGTACTTC.

The chain employs TRBV7-2 and TRBJ2-7; no clear D. The CDR3 is made up of 12 amino acids. V was shortened by 5 bases and J by 5 bases, with 10 bases between the two germline ends. Germline values: CDR1 SGHTA, CDR2 FQGNSA. The DNA for the CDR3 is TGTGCCAGCAGCCCGTTTGGCAACGAGCAGTACTTC. The encoded protein is CASSPFGNEQYF.

The chain combines TRBV5-1 with TRBJ1-2; 9 bases line up with TRBD1. The CDR3 covers 12 residues. Germline V gives CDR1 SGHRS, CDR2 YFSETQ. V was clipped by 4 bases and J by 8 bases; unmatched bases: 3. CDR3 sequence: CASSRDRAGYTF. The CDR3 DNA reads TGCGCCAGCAGCAGGGACAGGGCGGGCTACACCTTC.

J is TRBJ1-5 and V is TRBV19; TRBD1 matches 7 bases. J lost 0 bases, V lost 3 bases, and 5 bases had no gene match. The CDR3 runs to 16 residues. Germline V CDR1 and CDR2: LNHDA, SQIVND (reference sequence). CDR3 coding DNA: TGTGCCAGTAGTATCGCAGGGGGGCTTAGCAATCAGCCCCAGCATTTT. Translating it yields CASSIAGGLSNQPQHF.